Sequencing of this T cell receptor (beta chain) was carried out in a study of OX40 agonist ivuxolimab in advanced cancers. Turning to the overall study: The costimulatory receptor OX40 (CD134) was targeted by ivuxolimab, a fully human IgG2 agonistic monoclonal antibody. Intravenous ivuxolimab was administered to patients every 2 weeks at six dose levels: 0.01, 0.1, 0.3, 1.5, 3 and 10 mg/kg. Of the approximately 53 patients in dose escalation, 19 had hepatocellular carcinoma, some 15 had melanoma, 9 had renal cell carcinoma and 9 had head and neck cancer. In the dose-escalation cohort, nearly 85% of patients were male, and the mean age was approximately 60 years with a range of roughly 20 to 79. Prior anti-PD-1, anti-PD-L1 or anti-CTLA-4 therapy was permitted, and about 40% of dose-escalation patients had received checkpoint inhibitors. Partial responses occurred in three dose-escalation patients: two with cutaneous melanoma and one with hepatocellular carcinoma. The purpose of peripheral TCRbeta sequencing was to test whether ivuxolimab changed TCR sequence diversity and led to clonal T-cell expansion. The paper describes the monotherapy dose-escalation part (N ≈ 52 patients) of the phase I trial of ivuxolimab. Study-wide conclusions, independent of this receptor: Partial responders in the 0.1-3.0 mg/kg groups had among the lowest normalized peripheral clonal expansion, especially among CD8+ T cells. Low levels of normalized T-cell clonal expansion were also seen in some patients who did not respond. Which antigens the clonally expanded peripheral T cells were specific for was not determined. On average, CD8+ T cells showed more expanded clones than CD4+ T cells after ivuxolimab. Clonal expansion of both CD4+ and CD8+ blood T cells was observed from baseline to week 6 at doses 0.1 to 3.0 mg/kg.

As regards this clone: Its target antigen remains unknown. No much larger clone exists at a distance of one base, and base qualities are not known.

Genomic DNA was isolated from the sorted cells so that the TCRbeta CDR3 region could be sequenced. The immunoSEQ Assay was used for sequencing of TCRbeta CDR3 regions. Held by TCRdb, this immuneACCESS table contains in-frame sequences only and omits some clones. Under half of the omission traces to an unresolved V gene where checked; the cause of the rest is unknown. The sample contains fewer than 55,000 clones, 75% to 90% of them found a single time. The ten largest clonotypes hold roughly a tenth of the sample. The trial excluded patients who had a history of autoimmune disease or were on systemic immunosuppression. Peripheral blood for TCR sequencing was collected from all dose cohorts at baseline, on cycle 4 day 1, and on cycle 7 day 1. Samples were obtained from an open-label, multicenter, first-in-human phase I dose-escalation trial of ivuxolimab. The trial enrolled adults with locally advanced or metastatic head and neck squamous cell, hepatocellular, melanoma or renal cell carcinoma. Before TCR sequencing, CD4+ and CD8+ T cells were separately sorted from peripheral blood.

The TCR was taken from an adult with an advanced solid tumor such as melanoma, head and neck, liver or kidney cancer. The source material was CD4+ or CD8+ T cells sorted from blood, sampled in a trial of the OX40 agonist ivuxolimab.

The CDR3 protein sequence reads: CASSLSPRESTQYF. At the DNA level, the sequence is TGTGCCAGCAGTTTATCCCCCCGTGAGTCAACCCAGTACTTC. Rearrangement joined TRBV27 to TRBJ2-5; no D gene is confidently identified. As encoded in the germline V gene (reference sequence), CDR1 is MNHEY while CDR2 is SMNVEV. The V and J ends are trimmed by 0 bases and 8 bases, leaving 13 bases between them. The CDR3 runs 14 residues from the cysteine to the phenylalanine. The sequence is cut down to CDR3 DNA, 42 bases in frame from base 1.